What follows describes a single TCR beta chain. Looked up from germline, CDR1 is PRHDT and CDR2 is FYEKMQ (reference sequence). This CDR3 has 16 amino acids. V lost 5 bases and J lost 0, with 15 bases in between. The naive CD8 subset, CD45RO-negative cells positively selected for CCR7, excluded terminally differentiated effector memory CD45RA+ cells. This sample was taken from a study of shared clonotypes between healthy human individuals. The overall study: For every donor, three CD4 naive, three CD4 memory, two CD8 naive and one CD8 memory plates were used.

Genomic DNA (from each subset) was split evenly across several immunoSEQ plates. Assay used: immunoSEQ multiplex PCR; TCRdb lists only in-frame clones, some missing. The repertoire holds about 1,900,000 clones, with less than 95% as singletons. The TCR originated in a man aged 18 to 30 in good health. This chain connects TRBV13 to TRBJ2-3, with D maybe TRBD2 (6 bases). Sequenced sample: naive CD8+ T cells sorted from blood. CDR3 nucleotides: TGTGCCAGCAGCGCGAAGCCGGGACTCAGCACAGATACGCAGTATTTT. Amino acid sequence: CASSAKPGLSTDTQYF.